The 20 T cell receptor beta chains listed next were all sequenced from one sample in a study of memory CD4+ T cells and cytomegalovirus serostatus. The data were produced by immunoSEQ multiplex PCR, yet TCRdb's version contains in-frame clones alone and is incomplete. This table holds under 55,000 clones, around 82% found once. The sort gate was single viable CD3+CD4+CD8-CD45RO+ cells for memory CD4+ T cells. Sequenced sample: memory CD4+ T cells from blood. The receptors shown here come from an adult in good health and CMV-seropositive.

The chain employs TRBV6-5 and TRBJ1-4; no firm D call. The CDR3 consists of 15 residues. Germline CDR1 MNHEY, CDR2 SVGAGI. V lost 0 bases and J lost 8, with 13 bases in between. The chain's CDR3 is CASSYSYGEGEKLFF. The CDR3 coding sequence is TGTGCCAGCAGTTACTCGTACGGGGAGGGCGAAAAACTGTTTTTT.

This chain connects TRBV5-6 to TRBJ1-1, with D unresolved. Trimming pared 0 bases from V and 3 bases from J, leaving 9 bases between. The CDR3 spans 14 residues. Germline CDR1 is SGHDT and CDR2 is YYEEEE. The CDR3 nucleotides are TGTGCCAGCAGCTTGGGAACAGCAGACACTGAAGCTTTCTTT. Translated, it gives CASSLGTADTEAFF.

The CDR3 nucleotides read TGTGCCACCTCCGACCAGAGACTAGCCAAAAACATTCAGTACTTC. Translated, it gives CATSDQRLAKNIQYF. This sequence joins TRBV2 and TRBJ2-4; no clear D gene. The CDR3 consists of 15 residues. CDR1 SNHLY and CDR2 FYNNEI come from the germline V gene. Trimming stripped 10 bases from V and 0 bases from J, with 16 bases between.

V is TRBV6-1 and J is TRBJ2-3; possible D gene TRBD1, 6 bases. The germline CDR1 and CDR2 sequences are MNHNS and SASEGT. The CDR3 covers 15 residues. The V end lost 4 bases, the J end lost 0 bases, and 11 bases lay between the germline ends. CDR3 loop: CASSVLRGSTDTQYF. The CDR3 DNA follows: TGTGCCAGCAGTGTCCTCAGGGGAAGCACAGATACGCAGTATTTT.

DNA of the CDR3: TGCAGCGTTGAAACCAGGGGGCGGAACTATGGCTACACCTTC. Its translation is CSVETRGRNYGYTF. This chain links TRBV29-1 with TRBJ1-2; TRBD1 matches 8 bases. The V segment lost 2 bases and the J segment 2 bases; nucleotides outside the gene matches: 4. The CDR3 consists of 14 residues. CDR1 SQVTM and CDR2 ANQGSEA come from the germline V gene. Full variable domain (missing parts from reference TRBV29-1 and TRBJ1-2): SAVISQKPSRDICQRGTSLTIQCQVDSQVTMMFWYRQQPGQSLTLIATANQGSEATYESGFVIDKFPISRPNLTFSTLTVSNMSPEDSSIYLCSVETRGRNYGYTFGSGTRLTVV.

J is TRBJ1-1 and V is TRBV5-5; D is undetermined. The CDR3 spans 16 residues. The germline V gene has CDR1 SGHKS and CDR2 YYEKEE (reference sequence). V lost 1 base, J lost 0 bases, and 13 bases lay in between. CDR3 nucleotides: TGTGCCAGCAGCTTGTACGGTGGCGCTTTGAACACTGAAGCTTTCTTT. Protein sequence: CASSLYGGALNTEAFF.

The rearrangement uses TRBV7-3 and TRBJ2-7, with unresolved D. V was pared by 2 bases and J by 0 bases, with 5 bases between. Germline V gene data show CDR1 as SGHTA and CDR2 as FQGTGA. The CDR3 extends over 13 amino acids. CDR3 in amino acids: CASSLGFSYEQYF. DNA of the CDR3: TGTGCCAGCAGCTTAGGATTCTCCTACGAGCAGTACTTC.

This clone was counted between two and nine times. V and J are TRBV6-1 and TRBJ2-5; 7 nucleotides match TRBD2. The CDR3 has 15 residues. Germline loops: CDR1 MNHNS, CDR2 SASEGT. The V segment lost 1 base and the J segment 7 bases; nucleotides outside the gene matches: 9. The DNA for the CDR3 is TGTGCCAGCAGTGAAGTCGGGGGGTTGGAGGGGACCCAGTACTTC. Translation: CASSEVGGLEGTQYF.

The chain uses TRBV29-1 and TRBJ2-3; a weak D match, TRBD2 (6 bases). Trimming left V 7 bases short and J 4 bases short, with 21 bases between. This CDR3 is built from 15 residues. CDR1 SQVTM and CDR2 ANQGSEA come from the germline V gene. CDR3 DNA: TGCAGCGGAAACGAGGGAGGATCTAGTTCAGATACGCAGTATTTT. Protein: CSGNEGGSSSDTQYF.

This chain uses TRBV27 with TRBJ2-7, with D tentatively TRBD1 (5 bases). V was trimmed by 2 bases and J by 5 bases, leaving 13 bases between them. The germline gives CDR1 MNHEY, CDR2 SMNVEV (reference sequence). The CDR3 consists of 14 residues. The CDR3 bases are TGTGCCAGCAGTTTAAAGGGGTGGCGTGACGAGCAGTACTTC. It encodes CASSLKGWRDEQYF.

The V call is TRBV4-3, the J call TRBJ2-7; D is undetermined. Between the trimmed V and J ends, which lost 0 bases and 4 bases, there was a span of 13 bases. Germline V gene sequence: CDR1 LGHNA, CDR2 YSLEER. The CDR3 is 15 residues long. CDR3 nucleotides: TGCGCCAGCAGCCAAGATCAACTCAGCAATTACGAGCAGTACTTC. This translates into CASSQDQLSNYEQYF.

The gene calls are TRBV11-3 and TRBJ2-2; D call uncertain. The CDR3 consists of 14 residues. The V gene lost 3 bases and the J gene lost 6 bases, with 11 bases spanning the gap. Germline V gene sequence: CDR1 SGHNT, CDR2 YENEEA. Here the CDR3 DNA reads TGTGCCAGCAGCTTGGGGATAGGACCCGGGGAGCTGTTTTTT. This codes for CASSLGIGPGELFF. Complete variable domain (other parts from reference TRBV11-3 and TRBJ2-2): EAGVVQSPRYKIIEKKQPVAFWCNPISGHNTLYWYLQNLGQGPELLIRYENEEAVDDSQLPKDRFSAERLKGVDSTLKIQPAELGDSAVYLCASSLGIGPGELFFGEGSRLTVL.

The rearrangement joins TRBV6-5 to TRBJ1-2; no definite D call. The V end was cut by 7 bases, the J end by 6 bases, with 18 bases between. Germline V gene sequence: CDR1 MNHEY, CDR2 SVGAGI. The CDR3 extends over 14 amino acids. CDR3 loop: CASKLGFLGDGYTF. CDR3 sequence (DNA): TGTGCCAGCAAATTGGGTTTCTTAGGTGATGGCTACACCTTC.

V is TRBV6-6 and J is TRBJ1-1; D is possibly TRBD1 (5 bases). V lost 4 bases and J lost 6, with 18 bases in between. Germline assignment: CDR1 MNHNY and CDR2 SVGAGI (reference sequence). The CDR3 has 15 amino acids. In nucleotides, the CDR3 is TGTGCCAGCAGTTGGGGGAACTTTGGGTTGGCTGAAGCTTTCTTT. It specifies CASSWGNFGLAEAFF.

The chain is built from TRBV7-6 and TRBJ1-1; D is possibly TRBD1 (5 bases). The V and J ends lost 4 bases and 5 bases respectively, with 23 bases between them. This CDR3 is built from 17 residues. Germline V gives CDR1 SGHVS, CDR2 FNYEAQ. The CDR3 sequence: CASSSKIEGAEGTEAFF. In DNA, the CDR3 is TGTGCCAGCAGCTCCAAAATCGAAGGGGCGGAGGGGACTGAAGCTTTCTTT. Based on the CDR3 plus reference TRBV7-6 and TRBJ1-1, the full variable domain is GAGVSQSPRYKVTKRGQDVALRCDPISGHVSLYWYRQALGQGPEFLTYFNYEAQQDKSGLPNDRFSAERPEGSISTLTIQRTEQRDSAMYRCASSSKIEGAEGTEAFFGQGTRLTVV.

A few counts support this clone. The gene calls are TRBV5-5 and TRBJ1-1; D call uncertain. V lost 1 base, J lost 8 bases, and 12 bases lay in between. The CDR3 runs 13 residues. Germline CDR1 reads SGHKS; CDR2 reads YYEKEE (reference sequence). The CDR3: CASSLPRHSEAFF. The CDR3 nucleotides are TGTGCCAGCAGCTTGCCGCGACACAGCGAAGCTTTCTTT.

This chain connects TRBV6-5 to TRBJ2-7; TRBD1 matches 12 bases. CDR1 is MNHEY and CDR2 is SVGAGI in the germline V gene. Trimming cost V 6 bases and J 6 bases; bases outside gene matches: 6. The CDR3 totals 14 residues. In nucleotides, the CDR3 is TGTGCCAGCAGGGCCGGGACAGGGGGCGGCGAGCAGTACTTC. Amino acid sequence: CASRAGTGGGEQYF.

This chain joins TRBV9 and TRBJ2-1, with 8 bases identical to TRBD2. V dropped 0 bases and J dropped 8; count of bases not matched to a gene: 10. The CDR3 is made up of 16 amino acids. Germline CDR1 and CDR2: SGDLS and YYNGEE. As DNA, the CDR3 is TGTGCCAGCAGCGTAGGTCCGGGACTAGTCATCTATGAGCAGTTCTTC. It yields the protein CASSVGPGLVIYEQFF.

This chain connects TRBV28 to TRBJ1-3; D is perhaps TRBD1 (6 bases). The CDR3 has 16 amino acids. CDR1 and CDR2 from the germline V gene are MDHEN and SYDVKM. V lost 8 bases to trimming and J lost 0 bases, with 17 bases between them. CDR3 in amino acids: CASRKGGDRSGNTIYF. In DNA form, the CDR3 reads TGTGCCAGCCGAAAAGGGGGGGACCGCTCTGGAAACACCATATATTTT.

This chain joins TRBV10-3 and TRBJ2-7; D gene uncertain. V was clipped by 2 bases and J by 0 bases, with 8 bases between them. Germline loops: CDR1 ENHRY, CDR2 SYGVKD. CDR3 length: 14 residues. The CDR3 region has the DNA TGTGCCATCAGTGAGGGAGACATCTCCTACGAGCAGTACTTC. Its translation is CAISEGDISYEQYF.